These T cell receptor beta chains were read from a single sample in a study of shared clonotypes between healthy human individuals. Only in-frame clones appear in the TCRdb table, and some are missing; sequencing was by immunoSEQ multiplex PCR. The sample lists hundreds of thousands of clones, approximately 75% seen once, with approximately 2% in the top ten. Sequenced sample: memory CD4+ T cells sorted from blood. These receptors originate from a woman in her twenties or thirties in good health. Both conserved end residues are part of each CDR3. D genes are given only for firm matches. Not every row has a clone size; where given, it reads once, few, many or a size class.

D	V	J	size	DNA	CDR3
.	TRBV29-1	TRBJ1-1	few	TGCAGCGTTGATCGTCCAGAGAAGGGAGCTTTCTTT	CSVDRPEKGAFF
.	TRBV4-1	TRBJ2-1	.	TGCGCCAGCAGCCAAATAGACCCTCCCGAGCAGTTCTTC	CASSQIDPPEQFF
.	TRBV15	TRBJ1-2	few	TGTGCCACCAGCCGTCACGTAAGGGAAGGCTACACCTTC	CATSRHVREGYTF
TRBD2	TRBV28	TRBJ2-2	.	TGTGCCAGCAAGAGCGGGGGGCAGATAAACACCGGGGAGCTGTTTTTT	CASKSGGQINTGELFF
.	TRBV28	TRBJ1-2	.	TGTGCCAGCAGTACCGGGTTGAACTATGGCTACACCTTC	CASSTGLNYGYTF
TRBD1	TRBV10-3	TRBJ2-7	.	TGTGCCATCAGTGAGTATACCCAGGGGGCGCTGGGTGAGCAGTACTTC	CAISEYTQGALGEQYF
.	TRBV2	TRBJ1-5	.	TGTGCCAGCAGTGAAGAGGCAGGGTACAATCAGCCCCAGCATTTT	CASSEEAGYNQPQHF
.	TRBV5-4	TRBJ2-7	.	TGTGCCAGCAGCCACAACAGGGGGGGCTACGAGCAGTACTTC	CASSHNRGGYEQYF
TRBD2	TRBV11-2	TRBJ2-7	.	TGTGCCAGCAGCTCCAAGGGGGCTAGCGGGAGCTACGAGCAGTACTTC	CASSSKGASGSYEQYF
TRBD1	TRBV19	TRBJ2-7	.	TGTGCCAGTAGTATGGGGAAGGGACAGGGTTCCTACGAGCAGTACTTC	CASSMGKGQGSYEQYF
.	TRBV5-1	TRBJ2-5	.	TGCGCCAGCAGCTGGCAAGGGCCAGAGACCCAGTACTTC	CASSWQGPETQYF
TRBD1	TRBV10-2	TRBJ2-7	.	TGCGCCAGCAGGGACAGGTTTAGCTCCTACGAGCAGTACTTC	CASRDRFSSYEQYF
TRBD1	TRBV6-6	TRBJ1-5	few	TGTGCCAGCAGTGTAATAGGGACAGGAGACGTTCCCCAGCATTTT	CASSVIGTGDVPQHF
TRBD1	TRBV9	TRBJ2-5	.	TGTGCCAGCAGCGTAGGGGGACAGTCGGAGACCCAGTACTTC	CASSVGGQSETQYF
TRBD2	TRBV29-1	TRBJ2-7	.	TGCAGCGTAAAGCGGGAGGTCCCCTCCTACGAGCAGTACTTC	CSVKREVPSYEQYF
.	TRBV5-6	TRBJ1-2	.	TGTGCCAGCAGCTTGGAGGCCAGTTCTAACTATGGCTACACCTTC	CASSLEASSNYGYTF
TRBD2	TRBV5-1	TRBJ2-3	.	TGCGCCAGCAGCTTGGGGGGCGGGAGGACTGTTACAGATACGCAGTATTTT	CASSLGGGRTVTDTQYF
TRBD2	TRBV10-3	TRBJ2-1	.	TGTGCCATCAGTGAGCCAGCGGGAGTGGTAAATGAGCAGTTCTTC	CAISEPAGVVNEQFF
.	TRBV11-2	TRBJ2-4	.	TGTGCCAGCAGCGAAAGTTTTGGCAAAAACATTCAGTACTTC	CASSESFGKNIQYF
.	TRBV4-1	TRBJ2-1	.	TGCGCCAGCAGCCAAGATACGAATGAGCAGTTCTTC	CASSQDTNEQFF
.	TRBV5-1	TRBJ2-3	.	TGCGCCAGCAGCCCGGCCCGGGACGGGAGCACAGATACGCAGTATTTT	CASSPARDGSTDTQYF
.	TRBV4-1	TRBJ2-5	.	TGCGCCAGCAGCCAAGTCGGCTGGGGAGGCCAAGAGACCCAGTACTTC	CASSQVGWGGQETQYF
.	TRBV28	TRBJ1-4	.	TGTGCCAGCAGTCTGGGGCCAGGGATTAGCGAAAAACTGTTTTTT	CASSLGPGISEKLFF
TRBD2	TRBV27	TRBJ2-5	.	TGTGCCAGCAGTTACGACCCGGGGGGGCGAAAGACCCAGTACTTC	CASSYDPGGRKTQYF
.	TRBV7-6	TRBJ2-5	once	TGTGCCAGCAGCGCGGGCCAGGGGACCGAGACCCAGTACTTC	CASSAGQGTETQYF
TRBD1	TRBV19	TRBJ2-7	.	TGTGCCAGTAGTAGGGACAGGGGGCTTGAGCAGTACTTC	CASSRDRGLEQYF
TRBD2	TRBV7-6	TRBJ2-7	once	TGTGCCAGCAGCGCCCGGTCCCCCAGCGGGAGGGCCGAGCAGTACTTC	CASSARSPSGRAEQYF
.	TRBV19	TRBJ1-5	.	TGTGCCAGTAGCTTCGAACCGACACAGCCCCAGCATTTT	CASSFEPTQPQHF
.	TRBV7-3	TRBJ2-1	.	TGTGCCAGCAGCTCCGGGGAGTCGGTCGATGAGCAGTTCTTC	CASSSGESVDEQFF
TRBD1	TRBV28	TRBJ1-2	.	TGTGCCAGCAGTGAACCGGGACAGGCTAACTATGGCTACACCTTC	CASSEPGQANYGYTF
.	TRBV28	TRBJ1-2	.	TGTGCCAGCAGTTTAGGACTAACCGCGGGCTATGGCTACACCTTC	CASSLGLTAGYGYTF
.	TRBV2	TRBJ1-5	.	TGTGCCAGCAGTGTAGAGGGCAGGGATAGCAATCAGCCCCAGCATTTT	CASSVEGRDSNQPQHF
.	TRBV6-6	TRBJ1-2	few	TGTGCCAGCAGTTACCTAACCAAGGGAGACTATGGCTACACCTTC	CASSYLTKGDYGYTF
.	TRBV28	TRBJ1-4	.	TGTGCCAGCAGTTCCTACCGGACCAGGGTCCCGGGAAAACTGTTTTTT	CASSSYRTRVPGKLFF
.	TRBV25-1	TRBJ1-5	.	TGTGCCAGCAGTGCGGGGGACGGTAGCAATCAGCCCCAGCATTTT	CASSAGDGSNQPQHF
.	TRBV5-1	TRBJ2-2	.	TGCGCCAGCACCCCCAGGCCGAGTCCGAACACCGGGGAGCTGTTTTTT	CASTPRPSPNTGELFF
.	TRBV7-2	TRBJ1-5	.	TGTGCCAGCAGCCCACAGGGCTCTCAGCCCCAGCATTTT	CASSPQGSQPQHF
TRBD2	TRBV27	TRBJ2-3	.	TGTGCCAGCAGTTCCGTGGGGAGCGGGGCAACAGATACGCAGTATTTT	CASSSVGSGATDTQYF
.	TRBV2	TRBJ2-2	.	TGTGCCAGCAGTTCGGACACCGGGGAGCTGTTTTTT	CASSSDTGELFF
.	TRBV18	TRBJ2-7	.	TGTGCCAGCTCACCACAGGGCCTCTACGAGCAGTACTTC	CASSPQGLYEQYF
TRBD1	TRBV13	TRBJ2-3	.	TGTGCCAGCAGCGAACAGGGGCTCCCCGGCACAGATACGCAGTATTTT	CASSEQGLPGTDTQYF
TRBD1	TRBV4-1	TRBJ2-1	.	TGCGCCAGCAGCCAAGCAGGGGGCCTCAAATACAATGAGCAGTTCTTC	CASSQAGGLKYNEQFF
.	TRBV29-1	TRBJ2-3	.	TGCAGCGTTGGCCGCAAAAGGACTAACTCCCTTGGGCGGAGCACAGATACGCAGTATTTT	CSVGRKRTNSLGRSTDTQYF